The 7 T cell receptor beta chains below all came from one sample that was sequenced in a study of vaccination effects on CD4 cells after COVID-19. No antigen has been identified for these receptors. Viral peptide pool expansion of antigen-specific CD4+ T cells preceded sequencing in the ViraFEST assay. After more than 8 days in culture, the CD4+ T cells were isolated. Two-dose BNT162b2 or mRNA-1273 vaccination was given to participants. Profiled with immunoSEQ multiplex PCR; TCRdb holds only in-frame clones, not every one. The table includes roughly 71,000 clones, 70% to 90% detected once. Specimen: CD4+ T cells from PBMCs cultured with HCoV-229E spike peptides, collected after COVID-19 vaccination. These receptors originate from a human donor who received a COVID-19 vaccine.

The rearrangement uses TRBV6-2 or TRBV6-3 and TRBJ1-5, with D hard to call. Per the germline V gene, CDR1 is MNHEY and CDR2 is SVGEGT. The V end lost 2 bases, the J end lost 0 bases, and 8 bases lay between the germline ends. The CDR3 runs 15 residues. DNA for the CDR3: TGTGCCAGCAGTTACCGTGGGAGTAGCAATCAGCCCCAGCATTTT. Residues: CASSYRGSSNQPQHF.

This clone was found once. The chain combines TRBV5-1 with TRBJ2-2; D possibly corresponds to TRBD1 (7 bases). The germline V and J ends were trimmed by 6 bases and 3 bases, with 15 bases remaining between them. CDR3 size: 15 residues. Germline lookup yields CDR1 SGHRS and CDR2 YFSETQ. The CDR3 sequence is CASMYAGTDTGELFF. The CDR3 nucleotides read TGCGCCAGCATGTACGCGGGGACAGACACCGGGGAGCTGTTTTTT.

The chain has TRBV27 and TRBJ1-6, with 7 bases aligning to TRBD1. CDR3 size: 16 residues. V gave up 4 bases and J gave up 8 bases; unmatched junction bases: 11. In germline, CDR1 is MNHEY, CDR2 SMNVEV (reference sequence). CDR3 protein: CASSSFMTGLDSPLHF. The CDR3 region has the DNA TGTGCCAGCAGTTCCTTTATGACAGGGTTGGATTCACCCCTCCACTTT.

The J gene is TRBJ1-1, the V gene TRBV29-1; the D is unclear. Per the germline V gene, CDR1 is SQVTM and CDR2 is ANQGSEA. Trimming took 6 bases from V and 1 from J, leaving 12 bases between them. This CDR3 is 13 amino acids long. In DNA form, the CDR3 reads TGCAGCGTCAAGACCCAACCGAACACTGAAGCTTTCTTT. Its protein is CSVKTQPNTEAFF.

This clone was detected a few times. The V gene is TRBV5-1, the J gene TRBJ1-2; D uncertain. V was trimmed by 4 bases and J by 3 bases, leaving 10 bases between them. The CDR3 contains 13 residues. Germline values: CDR1 SGHRS, CDR2 YFSETQ. The CDR3 here is CASSPGPDYGYTF. CDR3 DNA sequence: TGCGCCAGCAGCCCCGGCCCAGACTATGGCTACACCTTC.

The chain recombines TRBV29-1 with TRBJ1-5; perhaps TRBD1 as D (6 bases). Germline values: CDR1 SQVTM, CDR2 ANQGSEA. The CDR3 is 14 amino acids. V lost 4 bases and J lost 1, with 11 bases in between. CDR3 coding DNA: TGCAGCGTTGCCTGGGGGGCGAGCAATCAGCCCCAGCATTTT. Protein product: CSVAWGASNQPQHF.

The chain carries TRBV24-1 and TRBJ2-1, with a possible D match to TRBD1 (5 bases). CDR1 and CDR2 from the germline V gene are KGHDR and SFDVKD. V dropped 2 bases and J dropped 7 bases, with 11 bases sitting between them. The CDR3 runs to 14 residues. For the CDR3, the DNA is TGTGCCACCAGTGATTGGGGCAGCGCGAATGAGCAGTTCTTC. As protein: CATSDWGSANEQFF.